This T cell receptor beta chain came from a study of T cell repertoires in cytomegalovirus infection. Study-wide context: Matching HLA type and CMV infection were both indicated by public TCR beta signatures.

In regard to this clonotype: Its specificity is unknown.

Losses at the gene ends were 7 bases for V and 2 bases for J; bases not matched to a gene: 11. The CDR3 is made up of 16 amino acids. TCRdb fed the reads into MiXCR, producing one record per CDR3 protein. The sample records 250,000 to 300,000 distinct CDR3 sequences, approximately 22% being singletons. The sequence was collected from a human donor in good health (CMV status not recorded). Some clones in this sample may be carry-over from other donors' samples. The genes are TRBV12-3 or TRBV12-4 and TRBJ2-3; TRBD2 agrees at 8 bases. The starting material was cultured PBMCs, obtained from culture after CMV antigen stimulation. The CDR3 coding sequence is TGTGCCAGCATCCGAATTAGCGGGGATAACACAGATACGCAGTATTTT. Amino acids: CASIRISGDNTDTQYF.